The 27 T cell receptor beta chains reported below all come from one sample, sequenced in a study of Tregs in tolerant kidney transplant recipients. Some clones are missing from TCRdb's copy, which holds only in-frame ones; the method was immunoSEQ multiplex PCR. Its clone listing holds 50,000 or so clones. The starting material was CD4+ T cells from blood, obtained before the transplant. The source of these receptors is a human donor who received a combined kidney and bone marrow transplant.

On this clone itself: Read data end 3 residues before the CDR3 end; the end is taken from the germline J gene. The chain links TRBV2 to TRBJ1-4; 7 positions agree with TRBD1. J gave up 8 bases and V 6 bases, and 9 bases lay outside the gene matches. Germline V gene data show CDR1 as SNHLY and CDR2 as FYNNEI. There are 14 residues in the CDR3. The part of the CDR3 DNA that was read is TGTGCCAGCAGCCCCGCAGGGGGACAGGAAAAA. The encoded protein is CASSPAGGQEK. The entire CDR3 protein is CASSPAGGQEKLFF.

Worth noting for this clone: The CDR3 extends 3 residues past the end of the read, so its final part is completed from the germline J gene. The rearrangement links TRBV5-5 to TRBJ2-4, with TRBD1 identical over 7 bases. Unmatched junction bases numbered 5, after V lost 4 bases and J lost 1 base. Per germline, CDR1 SGHKS and CDR2 YYEKEE (reference sequence). This CDR3 is 15 amino acids long. The CDR3 here is CASSPRGQAKNIQYF. The CDR3 DNA, read in part, is TGTGCCAGCAGCCCGAGGGGGCAGGCCAAAAACATT.

As to this clone: Sequencing ends 3 residues short of the CDR3 end; the germline J gene provides the rest. V gene TRBV5-6 combines with J gene TRBJ2-7, with 9 bases identical to TRBD1. Germline lookup yields CDR1 SGHDT and CDR2 YYEEEE. CDR3 length equals 14 residues. V lost 2 bases, J lost 5 bases, and 5 bases stayed unmatched. Partial CDR3 DNA: TGTGCCAGCAGCTTCGACAGGGGGGTACACGAG. It translates to CASSFDRGVHE. The entire CDR3 protein is CASSFDRGVHEQYF.

The sequenced CDR3 bases are TGTGCCAGCAGTGCACAGGCGAACACTGAA. Protein: CASSAQANTE. The whole CDR3 region reads CASSAQANTEAFF. The gene calls are TRBV6-2 or TRBV6-3 and TRBJ1-1; the D gene is possibly TRBD1 (5 bases). The sequenced fragment ends 3 residues before the CDR3 boundary, so the rest is inferred from the germline J gene. Germline V lookup: CDR1 MNHEY, CDR2 SVGEGT. With 5 bases removed from V and 1 base from J, the gap between germline ends came to 8 bases. The CDR3 runs 13 residues.

As for this clone: From the germline J gene comes the end of the CDR3, since the read stops 3 residues before it. The chain recombines TRBV6-4 with TRBJ2-1; 10 bases are shared with TRBD1. The V and J ends lost 6 bases and 0 bases, in that order; junction bases with no gene match: 8. The CDR3 runs to 17 residues. The germline V gene has CDR1 MRHNA and CDR2 SNTAGT. The CDR3 bases that were read are TGTGCCAGCAGGGACAGGGGGTGGGGTAACTCCTACAATGAG. It encodes CASRDRGWGNSYNE. The whole CDR3 sequence reads CASRDRGWGNSYNEQFF.

As regards this clone: The CDR3 end falls 3 residues outside the read, so it is completed with the germline J gene. The rearrangement joins TRBV6-1 to TRBJ1-6; 7 bases align to TRBD1. The germline V gene has CDR1 MNHNS and CDR2 SASEGT. V was clipped by 4 bases and J by 7 bases; unmatched bases: 7. The CDR3 contains 15 residues. The covered CDR3 bases are TGTGCCAGCAGTGCGACAGGGACCTCCAATTCACCC. Translating it yields CASSATGTSNSP. The complete CDR3 reads CASSATGTSNSPLHF.

Concerning this clone: The CDR3 goes on 3 residues after the read ends, and that part is filled in from the germline J gene. This chain joins TRBV6-1 and TRBJ1-2; D ambiguous. Germline values: CDR1 MNHNS, CDR2 SASEGT. This CDR3 region has 12 residues. The V gene lost 2 bases and the J gene lost 4 bases, with 5 bases spanning the gap. Here the CDR3 reads CASSETVYGYTF. The CDR3 bases that were read are TGTGCCAGCAGTGAAACGGTCTATGGC.

Concerning this clone: The sequenced fragment ends 3 residues before the CDR3 boundary, so the rest is inferred from the germline J gene. This chain links TRBV5-1 with TRBJ1-4; D is undetermined. This CDR3 spans 13 amino acids. Germline-derived CDR1 and CDR2 are SGHRS and YFSETQ. Trimming cost V 0 bases and J 4 bases, with 4 bases left between them. The CDR3 reads CASSLAFNEKLFF. The part of the CDR3 DNA that was read is TGCGCCAGCAGCTTGGCTTTTAATGAAAAA.

Regarding this clone: Coverage ceases 3 residues before the CDR3 finishes, and the germline J gene fills in the end. V and J are TRBV12-5 and TRBJ2-2, with 7 bases that match TRBD1. Germline trimming cut 0 bases from V and 5 bases from J; bases unmatched to any gene: 6. Germline CDR1 LGHNT, CDR2 FRNRAP. The CDR3 has 16 amino acids. The sequenced CDR3 bases are TGTGCTAGTGGTTTGGTACTCAACAGGGGAACCGGGGAG. Protein: CASGLVLNRGTGE. The whole CDR3 sequence is CASGLVLNRGTGELFF.

CDR3 region: CASSVYTDTQYF. The CDR3 bases that were read are TGTGCCAGCAGCGTTTACACAGATACG. The chain combines TRBV7-2 with TRBJ2-3; D is unresolved. The read falls 3 residues short of the CDR3 end, and the missing part is taken from the germline J gene. CDR1 and CDR2 (germline): SGHTA, FQGNSA. CDR3 size: 12 residues. V was pared by 5 bases and J by 2 bases, with 5 bases between. The variable domain in full, completed from reference TRBV7-2 and TRBJ2-3, reads GAGVSQSPSNKVTEKGKDVELRCDPISGHTALYWYRQSLGQGLEFLIYFQGNSAPDKSGLPSDRFSAERTGGSVSTLTIQRTQQEDSAVYLCASSVYTDTQYFGPGTRLTVL.

Turning to this clone: The read terminates 3 residues before the CDR3 end, so the remaining end is supplied by the germline J gene. The chain uses TRBV18 and TRBJ2-5, with a tentative D call TRBD1 (6 bases). In germline, CDR1 is KGHSH, CDR2 LQKENI. Trimming cost V 2 bases and J 7 bases, with 14 bases left between them. The CDR3 is 14 residues long. The CDR3 protein is CASSPEGEWGTQYF. The CDR3 bases that were read are TGTGCCAGCTCACCAGAGGGGGAATGGGGGACC.

With respect to this clone: The read ends 3 residues shy of where the CDR3 ends; the end is completed using the germline J gene. The chain joins TRBV19 to TRBJ2-2; unclear D gene. The germline CDR1 and CDR2 sequences are LNHDA and SQIVND (reference sequence). V dropped 7 bases and J dropped 6 bases, with 9 bases sitting between them. CDR3 length: 12 amino acids. The part of the CDR3 DNA that was read is TGTGCCAGTACCAATGGGCCCGGGGAG. It translates to CASTNGPGE. The whole CDR3 is CASTNGPGELFF. Using reference TRBV19 and TRBJ2-2 for the parts outside the CDR3, the full variable domain is DGGITQSPKYLFRKEGQNVTLSCEQNLNHDAMYWYRQDPGQGLRLIYYSQIVNDFQKGDIAEGYSVSREKKESFPLTVTSAQKNPTAFYLCASTNGPGELFFGEGSRLTVL.

The part of the CDR3 DNA that was read is TGTGCCAGCAGCTCGGCAGGGTCCTGGAACACTGAA. Protein product: CASSSAGSWNTE. In full, the CDR3 reads CASSSAGSWNTEAFF. This chain uses TRBV7-2 with TRBJ1-1, with D perhaps matching TRBD1 (5 bases). The CDR3 end lies 3 residues beyond the end of the read and is filled in from the germline J gene. The V gene lost 4 bases and the J gene lost 1 base, with 13 bases spanning the gap. CDR3 length: 15 amino acids. The germline V gene encodes CDR1 SGHTA and CDR2 FQGNSA.

Details on this clone: The DNA ends 3 residues before the CDR3 does, and the rest of the CDR3 is filled in from the germline J gene. V is TRBV2 and J is TRBJ2-3; 8 nucleotides match TRBD1. The CDR3 sequence is 13 residues long. J gave up 1 base and V 6 bases, and 0 bases lay outside the gene matches. In germline, CDR1 is SNHLY, CDR2 FYNNEI. CDR3 residues: CASRTGGTDTQYF. CDR3 bases read: TGTGCCAGCAGGACAGGGGGCACAGATACG.

Points on this clone: The read ends 3 residues shy of where the CDR3 ends; the end is completed using the germline J gene. The chain employs TRBV20-1 and TRBJ2-2; TRBD1 matches 9 bases. Germline V gene sequence: CDR1 DFQATT, CDR2 SNEGSKA (reference sequence). CDR3 size: 17 residues. J was trimmed by 0 bases and V by 2 bases; bases with no gene match: 7. CDR3 loop: CSARSIQGATNTGELFF. CDR3 DNA, as far as it was read: TGCAGTGCTAGATCTATACAGGGGGCGACGAACACCGGGGAG.

Notes on this clone: The CDR3 end falls 3 residues outside the read, so it is completed with the germline J gene. This chain links TRBV19 with TRBJ1-5; D not resolved. The CDR3 is made up of 15 amino acids. Germline lookup yields CDR1 LNHDA and CDR2 SQIVND (reference sequence). The V and J ends lost 0 bases and 4 bases respectively, with 10 bases between them. The chain's CDR3 is CASSIERRPNQPQHF. CDR3 DNA (partial): TGTGCCAGTAGTATAGAGCGGCGGCCGAATCAGCCC.

With respect to this clone: Coverage ceases 3 residues before the CDR3 finishes, and the germline J gene fills in the end. The chain is built from TRBV7-2 and TRBJ2-7, with TRBD2 matching 10 bases. The CDR3 has 15 residues. The V gene's germline CDR1 is SGHTA and CDR2 FQGNSA. V lost 5 bases and J lost 0; bases outside the gene matches: 4. CDR3 DNA (partial): TGTGCCAGCAGCAGGACTAGCGGTTCCTCCTACGAG. Its protein product is CASSRTSGSSYE. The entire CDR3 protein reads CASSRTSGSSYEQYF. Full variable domain (outside the CDR3, taken from reference TRBV7-2 and TRBJ2-7): GAGVSQSPSNKVTEKGKDVELRCDPISGHTALYWYRQSLGQGLEFLIYFQGNSAPDKSGLPSDRFSAERTGGSVSTLTIQRTQQEDSAVYLCASSRTSGSSYEQYFGPGTRLTVT.

Regarding this clone: The read comes to an end 3 residues before the CDR3 does, leaving the germline J gene to fill in the end. The chain recombines TRBV2 with TRBJ2-5; TRBD2 matches 7 bases. The CDR3 covers 15 residues. CDR1 SNHLY and CDR2 FYNNEI come from the germline V gene. Trimming took 0 bases from V and 4 from J; bases not matched to a gene: 5. CDR3 region: CASSEARPGGETQYF. CDR3 DNA (partial): TGTGCCAGCAGTGAAGCGCGCCCGGGGGGAGAGACC.

In regard to this clone: Coverage ceases 3 residues before the CDR3 finishes, and the germline J gene fills in the end. This chain connects TRBV6-1 to TRBJ1-1; the D gene is possibly TRBD1 (6 bases). Between the trimmed V and J ends, which lost 3 bases and 5 bases, there was a span of 10 bases. Germline CDR1 MNHNS, CDR2 SASEGT. This CDR3 comprises 13 residues. The part of the CDR3 DNA that was read is TGTGCCAGCAGTGACAGGGGTGGAACTGAA. Encoded protein: CASSDRGGTE. The whole CDR3 sequence reads CASSDRGGTEAFF.

Concerning this clone: Read sequence stops 3 residues before the CDR3 end, and the germline J gene provides the missing end. V is TRBV19 and J is TRBJ1-2, with 11 bases lining up with TRBD1. Germline CDR1 reads LNHDA; CDR2 reads SQIVND (reference sequence). The CDR3 runs to 13 residues. Here the CDR3 reads CASSDRGHWGYTF. The part of the CDR3 DNA that was read is TGTGCCAGCTCGGACAGGGGGCATTGGGGC. Based on the CDR3 plus reference TRBV19 and TRBJ1-2, the full variable domain is DGGITQSPKYLFRKEGQNVTLSCEQNLNHDAMYWYRQDPGQGLRLIYYSQIVNDFQKGDIAEGYSVSREKKESFPLTVTSAQKNPTAFYLCASSDRGHWGYTFGSGTRLTVV.

Comments on this clone: The read comes to an end 3 residues before the CDR3 does, leaving the germline J gene to fill in the end. The chain joins TRBV30 to TRBJ1-2; D possibly corresponds to TRBD1 (6 bases). The CDR3 covers 12 residues. Germline V gene data show CDR1 as GTSNPN and CDR2 as SVGIG (reference sequence). The CDR3 loop is CAWSGNREGYTF. CDR3 DNA, as far as it was read: TGTGCCTGGAGTGGAAACAGGGAAGGC.

Worth noting for this clone: The read terminates 3 residues before the CDR3 end, so the remaining end is supplied by the germline J gene. This rearrangement joins TRBV11-2 to TRBJ1-3; D gene uncertain. Trimming shortened V by 5 bases and J by 8 bases, and 7 bases separated the two germline ends. This CDR3 is 11 amino acids long. The germline gives CDR1 SGHAT, CDR2 FQNNGV. CDR3 sequence reads: CASSPRDTIYF. The part of the CDR3 DNA that was read is TGTGCCAGCAGCCCACGGGACACC.

Concerning this clone itself: The read ends 3 residues before the CDR3 terminus; that terminus is restored from the germline J gene. J is TRBJ2-7 and V is TRBV18, with D unresolved. V dropped 6 bases and J dropped 1 base, with 13 bases sitting between them. The CDR3 spans 14 residues. Germline CDR1 is KGHSH and CDR2 is LQKENI. CDR3 amino acids: CASSHATVSYEQYF. The sequenced part of the CDR3 DNA is TGTGCCAGCTCGCACGCAACGGTATCCTACGAG.

Note on this clone: The CDR3 end lies 3 residues beyond the end of the read and is filled in from the germline J gene. V is TRBV10-3 and J is TRBJ2-3; 10 bases map to TRBD2. CDR1 and CDR2 from the germline V gene are ENHRY and SYGVKD. Unmatched junction bases numbered 6, after V lost 3 bases and J lost 3 bases. The CDR3 loop spans 16 amino acids. Incomplete CDR3 DNA: TGTGCCATCAGTGACATGATGACTAGCGGGACAGATACG. Translated: CAISDMMTSGTDT. The full CDR3 sequence reads CAISDMMTSGTDTQYF.

As to this clone: From the germline J gene comes the end of the CDR3, since the read stops 3 residues before it. The rearrangement joins TRBV5-1 to TRBJ2-5; 8 bases are shared with TRBD1. The CDR3 covers 15 residues. CDR1 is SGHRS and CDR2 is YFSETQ in the germline V gene. V gave up 0 bases and J gave up 2 bases; unmatched junction bases: 3. The CDR3 is CASSLGGQGQETQYF. The CDR3 DNA, read in part, is TGCGCCAGCAGCTTGGGAGGACAGGGACAAGAGACC.

Notes on this clone: Read data end 3 residues before the CDR3 end; the end is taken from the germline J gene. The chain has TRBV7-6 and TRBJ1-5; TRBD1 aligns across 7 bases. Germline-derived CDR1 and CDR2 are SGHVS and FNYEAQ. V shed 3 bases, J shed 5 bases, and the junction held 4 bases outside the gene matches. The CDR3 runs 14 residues. Partial CDR3 DNA: TGTGCCAGCAGCTTTAACAGGGGAGATCAGCCC. Protein product: CASSFNRGDQP. The entire CDR3 reads CASSFNRGDQPQHF.

As to this clone: Read sequence stops 3 residues before the CDR3 end, and the germline J gene provides the missing end. The rearrangement joins TRBV20-1 to TRBJ2-5, with 8 bases identical to TRBD2. J was trimmed by 4 bases and V by 0 bases; bases with no gene match: 1. CDR1 and CDR2 (germline): DFQATT, SNEGSKA (reference sequence). This CDR3 is built from 13 residues. The CDR3 is CSARDSGTETQYF. The CDR3 bases that were read are TGCAGTGCTAGAGATAGCGGGACAGAGACC.